The 9 T cell receptor beta chains below all came from one sample that was sequenced in a study of control samples from healthy donors and cancer patients. Produced via immunoSEQ multiplex PCR; TCRdb's table is partial and in-frame only. The sample consists of 200,000 or so clones, over 80% of them appearing once. Source material: blood. The receptors originated from a young man in good health.

The rearrangement uses TRBV12-3 or TRBV12-4 and TRBJ1-5; no definite D call. The CDR3 runs 13 residues. V was cut by 2 bases and J by 5 bases, with 7 bases left in between. This CDR3 reads CASSLSPDQPQHF. The DNA of the CDR3 is TGTGCCAGCAGTTTATCACCAGATCAGCCCCAGCATTTT.

In DNA form, the CDR3 reads TGTGCCTGGGGGAGGTCCGGGGGGGACGGCTACACCTTC. Its protein product is CAWGRSGGDGYTF. The chain has TRBV30 and TRBJ1-2; perhaps TRBD1 as D (5 bases). The CDR3 extends over 13 amino acids. CDR1 GTSNPN and CDR2 SVGIG come from the germline V gene (reference sequence). The ends were cut back, 5 bases at V and 8 bases at J, with 18 bases in the middle.

The rearrangement joins TRBV27 to TRBJ2-3, with 8 bases that match TRBD2. CDR1 and CDR2 from the germline V gene are MNHEY and SMNVEV (reference sequence). The V gene end was trimmed by 6 bases and the J gene end by 5 bases; junction bases not matched to a gene: 7. The CDR3 totals 14 residues. The CDR3 DNA sequence: TGTGCCAGCAGGGCGGGAGGCTCAGGAGATACGCAGTATTTT. It codes for CASRAGGSGDTQYF.

This clone turned up a few times. V gene TRBV27 combines with J gene TRBJ1-6, with 7 positions matching TRBD1. This CDR3 has 14 residues. The V gene end was trimmed by 6 bases and the J gene end by 6 bases; junction bases not matched to a gene: 5. CDR1 is MNHEY and CDR2 is SMNVEV in the germline V gene (reference sequence). The CDR3 reads CASSSGQPNSPLHF. For the CDR3, the DNA is TGTGCCAGCAGCTCGGGACAGCCTAATTCACCCCTCCACTTT.

The chain combines TRBV27 with TRBJ1-1; 9 positions match TRBD1. The CDR3 consists of 14 residues. The germline V gene has CDR1 MNHEY and CDR2 SMNVEV (reference sequence). V was pared by 5 bases and J by 5 bases, with 6 bases of the junction left unmatched. The CDR3 region has the DNA TGTGCCAGCAGTCCGGGGGACAGGGCGACTGAAGCTTTCTTT. This translates into CASSPGDRATEAFF.

The rearrangement links TRBV2 to TRBJ1-2, with D unclear. CDR1 is SNHLY and CDR2 is FYNNEI in the germline V gene. This CDR3 region has 13 residues. Deletions cut 1 base from V and 2 bases from J, with 5 bases between. CDR3 nucleotides: TGTGCCAGCAGTGAAGGGCCGAACTATGGCTACACCTTC. Amino acids: CASSEGPNYGYTF.

J is TRBJ2-7 and V is TRBV11-3; 10 bases are a match to TRBD1. Trimming cost V 1 base and J 3 bases; bases outside gene matches: 0. The CDR3 covers 14 residues. Germline assignment: CDR1 SGHNT and CDR2 YENEEA. For the CDR3, the DNA is TGTGCCAGCAGCTTAGGGACAGGGGGCTACGAGCAGTACTTC. It translates to CASSLGTGGYEQYF. The full variable domain, with the rest looked up from reference TRBV11-3 and TRBJ2-7, is EAGVVQSPRYKIIEKKQPVAFWCNPISGHNTLYWYLQNLGQGPELLIRYENEEAVDDSQLPKDRFSAERLKGVDSTLKIQPAELGDSAVYLCASSLGTGGYEQYFGPGTRLTVT.

The V gene is TRBV6-5, the J gene TRBJ2-7; D may correspond to TRBD1 or TRBD2 (6 bases each). Germline loops: CDR1 MNHEY, CDR2 SVGAGI. This CDR3 has 13 amino acids. Trimming took off 6 bases at V and 5 bases at J, with 14 bases between the two ends. The CDR3 bases are TGTGCCAGCAGGCTAGGGGGGCAGAACGAGCAGTACTTC. Its translation: CASRLGGQNEQYF.

This clone occurred once. The chain uses TRBV20-1 and TRBJ2-3; tentatively, D is TRBD2 (5 bases). The germline gives CDR1 DFQATT, CDR2 SNEGSKA (reference sequence). V dropped 3 bases and J dropped 1 base, with 8 bases sitting between them. The CDR3 has 13 residues. The CDR3 is CSASEGGTDTQYF. The CDR3 bases are TGCAGTGCTAGTGAGGGTGGCACAGATACGCAGTATTTT.